This TCR beta chain is drawn from a study of blood T cell repertoires in COVID-19. The data were produced by immunoSEQ multiplex PCR, yet TCRdb's version contains in-frame clones alone and is incomplete. The sample has 250,000 to 350,000 clones, roughly 89% seen once. V lost 3 bases to trimming and J lost 11 bases; unmatched junction nucleotides: 15. The germline CDR1 and CDR2 sequences are DFQATT and SNEGSKA (reference sequence). CDR3 length: 15 amino acids. The receptor comes from a woman aged 40 to 49 who had recovered from COVID-19. This chain connects TRBV20-1 to TRBJ2-5; 10 bases agree with TRBD2. The sample comprised PBMCs or T cells enriched from blood (not recorded which). The CDR3 nucleotides are TGCAGTGCTAGTTGGAGGGCTAGCGGGAGTAATTTGCAGTACTTC. Translated: CSASWRASGSNLQYF.